This TCR beta chain comes out of a study of cytomegalovirus exposure and HLA in healthy donors. Amplification used 60 Vbeta primers and 13 Jbeta primers. Using immunoSEQ multiplex PCR, the repertoire was profiled, and TCRdb retains in-frame clones only, with some absent. In the table there are roughly 100,000 clones, 78% of which are singletons. The sequencing input was PBMCs. This sequence originates from a man aged 30 to 39 in good health and CMV-seronegative.

Written as DNA, the CDR3 is TGTGCCAGCGCTTCTCCAAACTCAGCGGGGGATACGCAGTATTTT. Encoded protein: CASASPNSAGDTQYF. The rearrangement links TRBV5-4 to TRBJ2-3; 7 nucleotides align to TRBD2. V lost 7 bases, J lost 6 bases, and 14 bases stayed unmatched. This CDR3 has 15 residues. Germline V gene lookup returns CDR1 SGHNT and CDR2 YYREEE (reference sequence).